One and the same sample provided the 10 T cell receptor beta chains below, sequenced in a study of blood T cell repertoires in COVID-19. Assay: immunoSEQ multiplex PCR; the TCRdb copy retains only in-frame clones and omits some. This sample has about 160,000 clones; about nine tenths occur once, and the top ten carry about 2.5%. The source material was peripheral blood. Receptors originate from a man aged 18 to 30 with acute or convalescent COVID-19.

This rearrangement joins TRBV24-1 to TRBJ2-5, with a weak D call TRBD1 (5 bases). Trimming cost V 4 bases and J 4 bases, with 15 bases left between them. In germline, CDR1 is KGHDR, CDR2 SFDVKD. The CDR3 totals 15 residues. As DNA, the CDR3 is TGTGCCACCAGTGACTCACCTCCAGGGTCAGAGACCCAGTACTTC. It is translated as CATSDSPPGSETQYF.

Points on this clone: Other DNA sequences in the same sample also yield this CDR3. The chain is built from TRBV27 and TRBJ2-2; TRBD1 might be the D (6 bases). CDR3 length: 13 amino acids. Trimming left V 5 bases short and J 8 bases short, with 12 bases between. CDR1 is MNHEY, CDR2 SMNVEV, per germline (reference sequence). In DNA form, the CDR3 reads TGTGCCAGCAGTGACACAGGGAGAGGGGAGCTGTTTTTT. This translates into CASSDTGRGELFF.

The gene calls are TRBV7-2 and TRBJ1-3, with TRBD1 as a possible D gene (6 bases). This CDR3 has 15 amino acids. The germline CDR1 and CDR2 sequences are SGHTA and FQGNSA. Trimming left V 5 bases short and J 6 bases short, with 17 bases between. In nucleotides, the CDR3 is TGTGCCAGCAGCCAGTCTTTGGGACATTTAAACACCATATATTTT. It specifies CASSQSLGHLNTIYF.

The chain is built from TRBV27 and TRBJ2-1; 10 bases align to TRBD1. The germline CDR1 and CDR2 sequences are MNHEY and SMNVEV (reference sequence). Losses at the gene ends were 2 bases for V and 4 bases for J; bases not matched to a gene: 2. CDR3 size: 15 residues. The CDR3 DNA reads TGTGCCAGCAGTTTAGAGGGACAGGGGTACAATGAGCAGTTCTTC. It is translated as CASSLEGQGYNEQFF.

V and J are TRBV3-1 (or the pseudogene TRBV3-2) and TRBJ2-2; 10 bases agree with TRBD2. CDR1 is LGHDT, CDR2 YNNKEL, per germline (reference sequence). The CDR3 contains 17 residues. J gave up 4 bases and V 4 bases, and 9 bases lay outside the gene matches. The CDR3 here is CASSPSGRAETTGELFF. The CDR3 DNA follows: TGTGCCAGCAGCCCGAGCGGGAGGGCCGAGACCACCGGGGAGCTGTTTTTT.

The V and J genes are TRBV4-1 and TRBJ1-1; unclear D gene. CDR3 length: 15 residues. Trimming removed 1 base from V and 0 bases from J, with 9 bases in between. Germline CDR1 reads MGHRA; CDR2 reads YSYEKL. For the CDR3, the DNA is TGCGCCAGCAGCCAAGGGTCGGTGTTGAACACTGAAGCTTTCTTT. This translates into CASSQGSVLNTEAFF.

The rearrangement uses TRBV4-1 and TRBJ2-7, with TRBD2 as a possible D gene (5 bases). The germline V gene has CDR1 MGHRA and CDR2 YSYEKL. The V end was cut by 0 bases, the J end by 2 bases, with 11 bases between. The CDR3 is 15 amino acids. The CDR3 sequence is CASSQESGFPYEQYF. DNA of the CDR3: TGCGCCAGCAGCCAAGAATCGGGATTTCCCTACGAGCAGTACTTC.

The J gene is TRBJ1-4, the V gene TRBV30, with 8 bases matching TRBD1. J lost 5 bases, V lost 2 bases, and 7 bases had no gene match. This CDR3 has 15 amino acids. Germline CDR1 and CDR2: GTSNPN and SVGIG (reference sequence). The CDR3 DNA sequence: TGTGCCTGGAGTCTACCGGACAGGGTAAATGAAAAACTGTTTTTT. Translation gives CAWSLPDRVNEKLFF.

The V and J genes are TRBV18 and TRBJ1-1; no clear D. Germline lookup yields CDR1 KGHSH and CDR2 LQKENI. The CDR3 spans 13 residues. V shed 3 bases and J shed 1 base, with 6 bases lying between them. DNA of the CDR3: TGTGCCAGCTCACCCGCGGCGAACACTGAAGCTTTCTTT. Translation: CASSPAANTEAFF.

The chain recombines TRBV7-9 with TRBJ1-6; maybe TRBD1 (6 bases). CDR1 SEHNR and CDR2 FQNEAQ come from the germline V gene (reference sequence). Trimming removed 0 bases at V and 8 bases at J, with 14 bases between. The CDR3 contains 16 residues. CDR3 in DNA: TGTGCCAGCAGCTTAGCGGCAGGGGCCCCTTATTCACCCCTCCACTTT. It is translated as CASSLAAGAPYSPLHF.